This T cell receptor beta chain was observed in a study of blood T cell repertoires in COVID-19. The CDR3 runs to 12 residues. Looked up from germline, CDR1 is GTSNPN and CDR2 is SVGIG (reference sequence). V was clipped by 0 bases and J by 8 bases, with 10 bases between them. Under the authors' procedure: Estimated nucleated cell counts came from reference gene primer amplification. TCRdb keeps only in-frame clones here, not all; method: immunoSEQ multiplex PCR. The DNA gave D and trimming, while V, J and clone size come from that table. This table has some 280,000 clones, 70% to 90% appearing once. The chain is built from TRBV30 and TRBJ1-2; D gene unclear. Sequenced input: peripheral blood. This sequence was found in a woman aged 30 to 39 with active or convalescent COVID-19. CDR3 protein: CAWSVHTGGYTF. Here the CDR3 DNA reads TGTGCCTGGAGTGTACACACGGGGGGCTACACCTTC.